This is a list of T cell receptor beta chains from one sample in a study of blood T cells in healthy people across ages. TCRdb redid the calling of the 5' RACE reads with MiXCR, one entry per CDR3 protein. The top ten clones hold around 40% of a sample with more than 700,000 distinct CDR3 sequences, about 53% of them seen once. Sequencing was carried out using blood. Source of these receptors: an elderly man in good health. The CDR3 runs from the conserved cysteine through the conserved F or W. The D gene is left open where the match is weak. Clone sizes are given selectively: once, few, many, or a class where the clone is expanded.

TGTGCCAACAGGGGGGCTTTTTCTGACTACGAGCAGTACTTC CANRGAFSDYEQYF TRBJ2-7 . TRBD1 14 TRBV3-1
TGCAGTGCTAGAGGGGTACTCGAATGGGAGCAGTACTTC CSARGVLEWEQYF TRBJ2-7 . . 13 TRBV20-1
TGTGCCAGCAGCTCTTCGGAGCCCCAGCATTTT CASSSSEPQHF TRBJ1-5 once . 11 TRBV6-2/TRBV6-3
TGTGCCAGCAGTGAGGCGCAGGGGATAGCTAACTATGGCTACACCTTC CASSEAQGIANYGYTF TRBJ1-2 . . 16 TRBV2
TGTGCCAGCGGGTCGAAAGCGGGAGATGAGCAGTTCTTC CASGSKAGDEQFF TRBJ2-1 . TRBD2 13 TRBV28
TGTGCCAGCAGAACGCAGGGGGCGTTTACGGACAATGAGCAGTTCTTC CASRTQGAFTDNEQFF TRBJ2-1 few TRBD1 16 TRBV2
TGTGCCAGCAGTTTGGTCGGTGATGAGGAGACCCAGTACTTC CASSLVGDEETQYF TRBJ2-5 . . 14 TRBV28
TGTGCCAGCAGTTACTCGTGGACTGCCAATGAGCAGTTCTTC CASSYSWTANEQFF TRBJ2-1 few . 14 TRBV6-5
TGTGCCAGCAGCTTAGACGGTGGTGAGCACAGATACGCGTATTTT CASSLDGGEHRYAYF TRBJ2-3 . . 15 TRBV7-8
TGCAGCGTTGGGACCTCCGGAGATACGCAGTATTTT CSVGTSGDTQYF TRBJ2-3 many . 12 TRBV29-1
TGTGCCAGCAGCTTAGCGCTTTCACTTAACTATGGCTACACCTTC CASSLALSLNYGYTF TRBJ1-2 . . 15 TRBV7-2
TGTGCCAGCAGTTTCGTTGGACAATTCTACGAGCAGTACTTC CASSFVGQFYEQYF TRBJ2-7 . . 14 TRBV28
TGTGCCATCAGTTCGCCGGGACAGGGGAAAAGGGAGCAGTACTTC CAISSPGQGKREQYF TRBJ2-7 . TRBD1 15 TRBV10-3
TGTGCCAGCACCCAGGGGCTAGCGGGCGGGGAGCTGTTTTTT CASTQGLAGGELFF TRBJ2-2 . TRBD2 14 TRBV3-1
TGCAGCGTTGGGACTAGCTCCCAGAGCTCCTACAATGAGCAGTTCTTC CSVGTSSQSSYNEQFF TRBJ2-1 . TRBD2 16 TRBV29-1
TGTGCCAGCACCTCGGGGAATTCCTACAATGAGCAGTTCTTC CASTSGNSYNEQFF TRBJ2-1 . . 14 TRBV28
TGCAGCATTGGCGTCTCTGGGGCCAACGTCCTGACTTTC CSIGVSGANVLTF TRBJ2-6 . . 13 TRBV29-1
TGCGCCAGCAGCTCCCCGGGACAGGGGTTCAACGAGCAGTACTTC CASSSPGQGFNEQYF TRBJ2-7 . TRBD1 15 TRBV5-1
TGTGCCAGCAGTTTTTCCCCGGGAGGAATCACAGATACGCAGTATTTT CASSFSPGGITDTQYF TRBJ2-3 . TRBD2 16 TRBV12-3/TRBV12-4
TGCGCCAGCAGCCAAGGCAGCGGGAGCGATGAGCAGTTCTTC CASSQGSGSDEQFF TRBJ2-1 few TRBD2 14 TRBV4-1
TGCAGCGTTGAATGGGACACGACCTACGAGCAGTACTTC CSVEWDTTYEQYF TRBJ2-7 . . 13 TRBV29-1
TGTGCCAGCAGTTACCTTTCCGGGATCTACGAGCAGTACTTC CASSYLSGIYEQYF TRBJ2-7 few . 14 TRBV6-6
TGTGCCAGCAGCTTACCTGGCAGGGGTGACTATGGCTACACCTTC CASSLPGRGDYGYTF TRBJ1-2 . . 15 TRBV11-2
TGTGCCAGCAGCTTCCGGCGGCTGAACACTGAGGCTTTCTTT CASSFRRLNTEAFF TRBJ1-1 once . 14 TRBV7-2
TGTGCCACCAGTGAGGGGGGCTACAATGAGCAGTTCTTC CATSEGGYNEQFF TRBJ2-1 few . 13 TRBV24-1
TGTGCCAGCAGCCGCCCCCCCCGCGGAGTGTCGTACCAAGAGACCCAGTACTTC CASSRPPRGVSYQETQYF TRBJ2-5 . . 18 TRBV7-2
TGTGCCAGCACAGGAGGGCCCCAAGAGACCCAGTACTTC CASTGGPQETQYF TRBJ2-5 . . 13 TRBV6-1
TGTGCCAGCAGCCCAGGGACCGATGATCAGCCCCAGCATTTT CASSPGTDDQPQHF TRBJ1-5 . . 14 TRBV7-3
TGTGCCAGCCGCGGGGAAAACATTCAGTACTTC CASRGENIQYF TRBJ2-4 few . 11 TRBV28
TGTGCCAGCAGCGCTAGCGGTGGCAATGAGCAGTTCTTC CASSASGGNEQFF TRBJ2-1 few TRBD2 13 TRBV9
TGTGCTAGTGGTTTGCGAGGAGGTAATGAAAAACTGTTTTTT CASGLRGGNEKLFF TRBJ1-4 . . 14 TRBV12-5
TGTGCCATCACGCGAGGGCAGCGGGAGGACGAGCAGTACTTC CAITRGQREDEQYF TRBJ2-7 . TRBD2 14 TRBV10-3
TGTGCCAGCAGCGTTTCCACAGACCAAGGGGCGCAGTATTTT CASSVSTDQGAQYF TRBJ2-3 . . 14 TRBV9
TGTGCCAGCAGCTTAGTCGGACTAGCGGGGTACAAGGAGCAGTTCTTC CASSLVGLAGYKEQFF TRBJ2-1 . TRBD2 16 TRBV7-2